This TCR beta chain derives from a study of cytomegalovirus exposure and HLA in healthy donors. Points on this clone: The antigen is undetermined.

CDR3 length: 17 residues. Germline values: CDR1 LNHNV, CDR2 YYDKDF (reference sequence). The ends lost 1 base at V and 2 bases at J; junction bases unmatched: 9. Study outcomes and limitations: The investigators catalogued 150 to 200 TCR beta chains as cytomegalovirus-associated. Later, an analysis showed that TCR beta chains associated with HLA were more clonally expanded than others that were equally common. In vitro checks showed that a few CMV-associated chains really do target CMV antigens. Data from an earlier analysis indicated that most TCR beta V segments were productive either about 87% or about 30% of the time.

Primers for the PCR totalled 60 Vbeta and 13 Jbeta. The table came from immunoSEQ multiplex PCR; TCRdb's copy has only in-frame clones and leaves some out. The sample consists of approximately 100,000 clones, around nine tenths of them appearing once. Sequenced: PBMCs. The chain employs TRBV15 and TRBJ2-7; 9 nucleotides line up with TRBD2. The TCR comes from a man aged 25-45 years in good health and CMV-seropositive. CDR3 nucleotide sequence: TGTGCCACCAGCAGAGTCTCTAGCGGGGACCTCCCCTACGAGCAGTACTTC. It translates to CATSRVSSGDLPYEQYF.